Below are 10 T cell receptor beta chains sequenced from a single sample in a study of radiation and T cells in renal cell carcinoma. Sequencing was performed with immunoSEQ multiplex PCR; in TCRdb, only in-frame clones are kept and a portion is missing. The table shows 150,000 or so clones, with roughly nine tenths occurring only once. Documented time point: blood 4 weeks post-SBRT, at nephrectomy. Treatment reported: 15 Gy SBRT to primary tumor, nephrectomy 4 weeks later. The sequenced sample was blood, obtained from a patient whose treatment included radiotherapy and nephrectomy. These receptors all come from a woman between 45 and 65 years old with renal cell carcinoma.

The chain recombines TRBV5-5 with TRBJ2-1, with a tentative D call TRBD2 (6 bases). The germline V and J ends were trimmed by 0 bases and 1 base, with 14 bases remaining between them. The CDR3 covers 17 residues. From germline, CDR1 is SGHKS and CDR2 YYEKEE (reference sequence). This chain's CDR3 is CASSLGLRDFSYNEQFF. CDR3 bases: TGTGCCAGCAGCTTGGGGTTAAGGGACTTTTCCTACAATGAGCAGTTCTTC.

The CDR3 spells CASSSRTGSTDTQYF. CDR3 sequence (DNA): TGCGCCAGCAGCTCCCGGACAGGGAGCACAGATACGCAGTATTTT. V gene TRBV5-1 combines with J gene TRBJ2-3, with 8 bases lining up with TRBD1. The germline V gene encodes CDR1 SGHRS and CDR2 YFSETQ. The CDR3 runs 15 residues. V was pared by 3 bases and J by 0 bases, with 3 bases of the junction left unmatched. The complete variable domain, with remaining parts taken from reference TRBV5-1 and TRBJ2-3, reads KAGVTQTPRYLIKTRGQQVTLSCSPISGHRSVSWYQQTPGQGLQFLFEYFSETQRNKGNFPGRFSGRQFSNSRSEMNVSTLELGDSALYLCASSSRTGSTDTQYFGPGTRLTVL.

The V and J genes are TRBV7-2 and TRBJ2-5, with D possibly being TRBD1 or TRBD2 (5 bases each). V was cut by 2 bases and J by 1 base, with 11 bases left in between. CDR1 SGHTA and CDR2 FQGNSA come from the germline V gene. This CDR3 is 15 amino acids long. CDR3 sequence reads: CASSLIWGPQETQYF. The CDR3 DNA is TGTGCCAGCAGCTTAATCTGGGGACCCCAAGAGACCCAGTACTTC.

The CDR3 protein is CASSKGQGNSYEQYF. CDR3 DNA sequence: TGTGCCAGCAGCAAGGGACAGGGGAACTCCTACGAGCAGTACTTC. The chain combines TRBV5-4 with TRBJ2-7; TRBD1 matches 10 bases. Germline values: CDR1 SGHNT, CDR2 YYREEE (reference sequence). The CDR3 has 15 residues. Trimming removed 4 bases from V and 0 bases from J; junction bases left unmatched: 4.

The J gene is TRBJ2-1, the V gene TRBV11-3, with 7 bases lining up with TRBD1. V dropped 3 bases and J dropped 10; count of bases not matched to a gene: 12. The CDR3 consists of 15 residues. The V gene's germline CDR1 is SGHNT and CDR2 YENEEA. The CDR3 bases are TGTGCCAGCAGCTTTCTATCGACAGGGTATGGAGAGCAGTTCTTC. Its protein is CASSFLSTGYGEQFF. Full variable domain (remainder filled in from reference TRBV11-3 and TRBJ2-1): EAGVVQSPRYKIIEKKQPVAFWCNPISGHNTLYWYLQNLGQGPELLIRYENEEAVDDSQLPKDRFSAERLKGVDSTLKIQPAELGDSAVYLCASSFLSTGYGEQFFGPGTRLTVL.

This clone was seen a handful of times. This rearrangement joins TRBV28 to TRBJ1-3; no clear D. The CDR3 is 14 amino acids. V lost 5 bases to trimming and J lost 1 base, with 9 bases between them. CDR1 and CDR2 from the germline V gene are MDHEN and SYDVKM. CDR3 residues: CASSLRRSGNTIYF. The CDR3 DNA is TGTGCCAGCAGTCTAAGACGGTCTGGAAACACCATATATTTT.

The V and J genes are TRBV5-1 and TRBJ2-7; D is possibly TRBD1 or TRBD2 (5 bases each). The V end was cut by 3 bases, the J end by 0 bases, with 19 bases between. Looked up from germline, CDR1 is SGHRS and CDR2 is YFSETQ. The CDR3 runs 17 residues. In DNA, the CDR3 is TGCGCCAGCAGCTATGGAAGGCCCGGGACGGACTCCTACGAGCAGTACTTC. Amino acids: CASSYGRPGTDSYEQYF.

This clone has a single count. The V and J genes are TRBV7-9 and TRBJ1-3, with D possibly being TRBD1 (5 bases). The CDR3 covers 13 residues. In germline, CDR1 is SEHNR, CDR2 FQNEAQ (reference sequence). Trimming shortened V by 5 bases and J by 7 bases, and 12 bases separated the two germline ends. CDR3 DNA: TGTGCCAGCAGCGGATGGGGGGGGAACACCATATATTTT. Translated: CASSGWGGNTIYF.

CDR3 in amino acids: CASRQPVGFATDTQYF. Written as DNA, the CDR3 is TGTGCCAGCAGACAGCCAGTGGGGTTTGCGACAGATACGCAGTATTTT. The V gene is TRBV6-6, the J gene TRBJ2-3; no clear D. The CDR3 has 16 residues. Trimming cost V 6 bases and J 3 bases, with 19 bases left between them. The germline V gene has CDR1 MNHNY and CDR2 SVGAGI (reference sequence).

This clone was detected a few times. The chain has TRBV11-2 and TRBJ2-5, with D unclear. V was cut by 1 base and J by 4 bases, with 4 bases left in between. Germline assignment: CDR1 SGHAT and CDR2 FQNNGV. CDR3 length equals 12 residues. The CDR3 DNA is TGTGCCAGCAGCTTAGTAAGAGAGACCCAGTACTTC. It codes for CASSLVRETQYF.